This T cell receptor (beta chain) is from a study of shared clonotypes between healthy human individuals. The germline CDR1 and CDR2 sequences are SGHDN and FVKESK. The ends were cut back, 0 bases at V and 7 bases at J, with 8 bases in the middle. This CDR3 spans 13 amino acids. Running of the assay took place at deep level. Profiled with immunoSEQ multiplex PCR; TCRdb holds only in-frame clones, not every one. The sample holds about 1.5 million clones; roughly 96% are singletons and the top ten take approximately 1.1%. The V gene is TRBV14, the J gene TRBJ2-3; possibly TRBD1 for D (6 bases). This sequence was found in a man in his thirties or forties in good health. Sequenced input: naive CD4+ T cells sorted from blood. The subset denotes: CD45RA+ positively selected. The CDR3 DNA is TGTGCCAGCAGCCAAGAGGGGGCTTATACGCAGTATTTT. Amino acid sequence: CASSQEGAYTQYF.